The clone carrying this T cell receptor beta chain turned up a few times. This sample is drawn from a study of molecular identifiers for immune sequencing clone quantification. TCRdb reprocessed the PCR reads with MiXCR, giving one entry per CDR3 protein. The sample has hundreds of thousands of distinct CDR3 sequences; nearly 20% are singletons. Trimming took off 7 bases at V and 6 bases at J, with 19 bases between the two ends. Germline V gene lookup returns CDR1 SNHLY and CDR2 FYNNEI. CDR3 length: 14 amino acids. The chain has TRBV2 and TRBJ2-7; possible D gene TRBD2, 5 bases. Sequencing input: naive CD8+ T cells from blood, with Jurkat cell RNA spiked in. Subset of the sample: FACS-sorted CD8+CD4-CCR7+CD45RA+ naive T cells. This TCR derives from a human donor in good health. Some libraries in this study had Jurkat cell RNA spiked in. The CDR3 nucleotides read TGTGCCAGCACACTCGTTGCGTTGGGGAGCGAGCAGTACTTC. Residues: CASTLVALGSEQYF.